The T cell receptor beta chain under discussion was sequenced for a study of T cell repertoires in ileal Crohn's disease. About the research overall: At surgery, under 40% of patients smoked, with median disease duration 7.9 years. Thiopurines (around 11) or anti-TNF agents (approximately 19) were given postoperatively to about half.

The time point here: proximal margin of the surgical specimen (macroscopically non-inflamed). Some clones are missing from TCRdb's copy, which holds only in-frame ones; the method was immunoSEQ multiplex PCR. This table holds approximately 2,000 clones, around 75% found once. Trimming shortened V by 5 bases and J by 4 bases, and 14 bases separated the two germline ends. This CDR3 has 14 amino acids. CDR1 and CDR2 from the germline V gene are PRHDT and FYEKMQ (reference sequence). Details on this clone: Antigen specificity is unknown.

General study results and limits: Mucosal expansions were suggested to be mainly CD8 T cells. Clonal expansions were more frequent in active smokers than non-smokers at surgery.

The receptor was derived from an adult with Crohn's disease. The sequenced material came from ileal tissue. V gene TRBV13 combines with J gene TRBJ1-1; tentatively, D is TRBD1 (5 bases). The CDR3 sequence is CASSGRGVGTEAFF. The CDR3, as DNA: TGTGCCAGCAGCGGCCGAGGGGTGGGCACTGAAGCTTTCTTT.